These T cell receptor beta chains were read from a single sample in a study of T cells in localized non-small cell lung cancer. Generated by immunoSEQ multiplex PCR, the TCRdb table keeps only in-frame clones and is missing some. The top ten clones hold over 1.5% of a sample with some 140,000 clones, roughly nine tenths of them seen once. The source material was peripheral blood, sampled before any cancer treatment. Receptors were obtained from a female donor aged 60 or older with stage I lung adenocarcinoma. Each CDR3 is given with its conserved first and last residue. The D gene is left open where the match is weak. Only part of the rows carry a size: once, few, many, or a class if the clone is expanded.

>TRBJ2-7|-|-|TRBV6-5
CASREYEQYF
TGTGCCAGCAGGGAATACGAGCAGTACTTC
>TRBJ1-5|-|-|TRBV6-1
CAVRGDPNQPQHF
TGTGCCGTAAGGGGCGATCCCAATCAGCCCCAGCATTTT
>TRBJ2-5|-|-|TRBV28
CASSLPGNQETQYF
TGTGCCAGCAGTTTGCCCGGGAACCAAGAGACCCAGTACTTC
>TRBJ2-7|TRBD2|-|TRBV19
CASSLRLAGGDEQYF
TGTGCCAGTAGTTTAAGACTAGCGGGAGGTGACGAGCAGTACTTC
>TRBJ2-7|-|-|TRBV15
CATSRESGAIYEQYF
TGTGCCACCAGCAGAGAGTCCGGGGCCATCTACGAGCAGTACTTC
>TRBJ2-1|TRBD2|once|TRBV5-1
CASTPIAGVNNEQFF
TGCGCCAGCACCCCCATAGCGGGAGTAAACAATGAGCAGTTCTTC
>TRBJ2-1|TRBD2|-|TRBV7-3
CASSLGRASYNEQFF
TGTGCCAGCAGCCTCGGGAGGGCCTCCTACAATGAGCAGTTCTTC
>TRBJ1-2|-|-|TRBV11-1
CASSPPGRPYGYTF
TGTGCCAGCAGCCCGCCGGGCAGGCCATATGGCTACACCTTC
>TRBJ2-2|TRBD1|-|TRBV11-2
CASSRDRANTGELFF
TGTGCCAGCAGCCGCGACAGGGCGAACACCGGGGAGCTGTTTTTT
>TRBJ1-3|-|-|TRBV5-1
CASSLTRQGDAGNTIYF
TGCGCCAGCAGCCTAACAAGGCAGGGAGACGCTGGAAACACCATATATTTT
>TRBJ2-5|-|-|TRBV9
CASSVADQLTTQYF
TGTGCCAGCAGCGTAGCTGACCAGCTTACGACCCAGTACTTC
>TRBJ1-1|-|once|TRBV9
CASTPNGVNRVTEAFF
TGTGCCAGCACCCCTAATGGGGTAAATCGAGTCACTGAAGCTTTCTTT
>TRBJ2-6|-|-|TRBV5-6
CASSLRRVFRSGANVLTF
TGTGCCAGCAGCTTGAGAAGGGTTTTTCGCTCTGGGGCCAACGTCCTGACTTTC
>TRBJ2-7|-|once|TRBV25-1
CASSESNYEQYF
TGTGCCAGCAGTGAATCGAACTACGAGCAGTACTTC
>TRBJ2-2|-|few|TRBV2
CASSELKSTGELFF
TGTGCCAGCAGTGAATTAAAGTCCACCGGGGAGCTGTTTTTT
>TRBJ1-2|-|few|TRBV29-1
CSDQPGLRYYGYTF
TGCAGCGATCAACCGGGACTAAGATACTATGGCTACACCTTC
>TRBJ2-1|TRBD2|-|TRBV19
CASSIWGGSSPNEQFF
TGTGCCAGTAGTATATGGGGGGGGTCATCCCCCAATGAGCAGTTCTTC
>TRBJ2-1|TRBD2|once|TRBV7-2
CASSFRAGGTPDEQFF
TGTGCCAGCAGCTTTCGAGCGGGAGGGACACCAGATGAGCAGTTCTTC
>TRBJ1-3|TRBD1|-|TRBV7-9
CASSQGQGPPSGNTIYF
TGTGCCAGCAGCCAAGGACAGGGGCCACCCTCTGGAAACACCATATATTTT
>TRBJ2-1|-|-|TRBV28
CASSFQRSYNEQFF
TGTGCCAGCAGTTTCCAGCGGTCCTACAATGAGCAGTTCTTC
>TRBJ2-7|-|-|TRBV7-3
CASPILRAGTSYEQYF
TGTGCCAGCCCTATATTAAGGGCGGGCACCTCCTACGAGCAGTACTTC
>TRBJ1-5|-|-|TRBV15
CATSRALGNQPQHF
TGTGCCACCAGCAGAGCCCTGGGCAATCAGCCCCAGCATTTT
>TRBJ2-2|-|-|TRBV6-1
CASSEEEGLSTGELFF
TGTGCCAGCAGTGAAGAAGAGGGTCTTTCCACCGGGGAGCTGTTTTTT
>TRBJ2-2|TRBD2|once|TRBV27
CASRALAGGELFF
TGTGCCAGCAGGGCATTAGCGGGCGGGGAGCTGTTTTTT
>TRBJ2-1|-|-|TRBV28
CASRSIGISYNEQFF
TGTGCCAGCAGATCGATAGGTATCTCCTACAATGAGCAGTTCTTC